A selection of T cell receptor beta chains follows, all from one sample in a study of radiotherapy plus CTLA-4 blockade in lung cancer. Method: immunoSEQ multiplex PCR; TCRdb's copy keeps in-frame clones and lacks some. The table shows approximately 47,000 clones, with roughly 65% occurring only once. The specimen comprised peripheral blood, sampled from a patient treated with radiotherapy plus ipilimumab. The source of these receptors is a human donor with non-small cell lung cancer who had a partial response to radiotherapy plus ipilimumab. Both conserved end residues are part of each CDR3. A D gene is named only where the DNA matches it firmly. For some rows the clone size is stated as once, few or many, or as a class when expanded; others skip it.

TRBJ1-1 | . | TRBV11-1 | . | TGTGCCAGCAGCTTAGGCTTGACAGACACTGAAGCTTTCTTT | CASSLGLTDTEAFF
TRBJ1-1 | . | TRBV5-1 | . | TGCGCCAGCAGCCCCGCAGGCATGAACACTGAAGCTTTCTTT | CASSPAGMNTEAFF
TRBJ2-7 | . | TRBV7-9 | TRBD1 | TGTGCCAGCAGCTTCGGACAGGTGGGATACGAGCAGTACTTC | CASSFGQVGYEQYF
TRBJ2-7 | . | TRBV7-9 | . | TGTGCCAGCAGCTTATACCTCCCACCGAGCTCCTACGAGCAGTACTTC | CASSLYLPPSSYEQYF
TRBJ2-1 | . | TRBV6-5 | . | TGTGCCAGCAGTATACAGGGACACAATGAGCAGTTCTTC | CASSIQGHNEQFF
TRBJ1-2 | once | TRBV27 | . | TGTGCCAGCAGTCTTTCTCCTAACTATGGCTACACCTTC | CASSLSPNYGYTF
TRBJ2-7 | few | TRBV5-1 | . | TGCGCCAGCAGCTGGGACAAAACCTACGAGCAGTACTTC | CASSWDKTYEQYF
TRBJ2-5 | few | TRBV10-1 | . | TGCGCCAGCAGTCGGACTAACCAAGAGACCCAGTACTTC | CASSRTNQETQYF
TRBJ1-5 | . | TRBV19 | TRBD1 | TGTGCCAGTACCTCGGGGACAGGGGCCGCTCAGCCCCAGCATTTT | CASTSGTGAAQPQHF
TRBJ2-2 | . | TRBV12-5 | TRBD1 | TGTGCTAGTGGTTTGGGACAGGGAGACACCGGGGAGCTGTTTTTT | CASGLGQGDTGELFF
TRBJ2-6 | . | TRBV2 | . | TGTGCCAGCAACACAGGCTTTAACTCTGGGGCCAACGTCCTGACTTTC | CASNTGFNSGANVLTF
TRBJ1-1 | few | TRBV13 | . | TGTGCCAGCAGCGTCAGGGGTCAGGACACTGAAGCTTTCTTT | CASSVRGQDTEAFF
TRBJ1-1 | . | TRBV18 | . | TGTGCCAGCTCACTTGACAGGAGGACTGAAGCTTTCTTT | CASSLDRRTEAFF
TRBJ2-7 | few | TRBV15 | . | TGTGCCACCAGCAAAGACAGAACCTACGAGCAGTACTTC | CATSKDRTYEQYF
TRBJ2-3 | . | TRBV4-3 | TRBD2 | TGCGCCAGCAGCCAAGATCCCCAGACTAGCGGGGGGGCCCCAGATACGCAGTATTTT | CASSQDPQTSGGAPDTQYF
TRBJ2-7 | . | TRBV7-9 | TRBD2 | TGTGCCAGCAGCTTAAGGACAGCGGGGGATTCCTACGAGCAGTACTTC | CASSLRTAGDSYEQYF
TRBJ1-3 | . | TRBV5-6 | . | TGTGCCAGCAGCTTGGTTACAGGCGCCTCCTCTGGAAACACCATATATTTT | CASSLVTGASSGNTIYF
TRBJ1-2 | few | TRBV5-1 | . | TGCGCCAGCAGCTTGGCCCCGGGGGTAGGCGATGGCTACACCTTC | CASSLAPGVGDGYTF
TRBJ2-6 | . | TRBV5-1 | TRBD1 | TGCGCCAGCAGTGGACAGGGCCCCTCTGGGGCCAACGTCCTGACTTTC | CASSGQGPSGANVLTF
TRBJ2-5 | once | TRBV7-8 | . | TGTGCCAGCAGCTTCGGTAGCAAGAAGACCCAGTACTTC | CASSFGSKKTQYF
TRBJ2-1 | . | TRBV5-1 | TRBD2 | TGCGCCAGCAGCTTGGGCCCGGGAGGCTCCTACAATGAGCAGTTCTTC | CASSLGPGGSYNEQFF
TRBJ2-7 | . | TRBV9 | . | TGTGCCAGCAGCGGGCAGGGCCTGTCCTACGAGCAGTACTTC | CASSGQGLSYEQYF
TRBJ2-7 | few | TRBV5-1 | . | TGCGCCAGCAGCTTGGCCGGGTCCTACGAGCAGTACTTC | CASSLAGSYEQYF
TRBJ1-2 | . | TRBV11-1 | . | TGTGCCAGCAGCTTAGCCCAGGGTGGCTATGGCTACACCTTC | CASSLAQGGYGYTF
TRBJ2-2 | . | TRBV11-2 | . | TGTGCCTCTGCTCGGCGGGGAAACACCGGGGAGCTGTTTTTT | CASARRGNTGELFF
TRBJ2-3 | few | TRBV10-1 | . | TGCGCCAGCCGTCGGGGAACCAGCACAGATACGCAGTATTTT | CASRRGTSTDTQYF
TRBJ2-4 | . | TRBV4-3 | . | TGCGCCAGCAGCCAAGCGATTAGCGGTGATCTAGCCAAAAACATTCAGTACTTC | CASSQAISGDLAKNIQYF
TRBJ2-7 | . | TRBV7-2 | . | TGTGCCAGCAGCTTAGTTGGCCCGATCGAGCAGTACTTC | CASSLVGPIEQYF
TRBJ2-5 | . | TRBV18 | TRBD1 | TGTGCCAGCTCAGGGACAGATCAAGAGACCCAGTACTTC | CASSGTDQETQYF